This TCR beta chain was found in a study of breast tumors, draining lymph nodes, adjacent tissues. Breast cancer patients provided tissue from their axillary draining lymph nodes. TCRdb reprocessed the multiplex PCR reads with MiXCR, giving one entry per CDR3 protein. The data show around 300,000 distinct CDR3 sequences, more than 30% seen once. For this clonotype: Its antigen is as yet unknown.

Study-wide results and caveats: Tumor TCR diversity was below lymph nodes but above nontumor tissue.

Germline values: CDR1 MNHNS, CDR2 SASEGT. Trimming removed 6 bases at V and 4 bases at J, with 19 bases between. This CDR3 region has 15 residues. The receptor comes from a female donor with breast cancer. Some clones in this sample may be carry-over from other donors' samples. This sequence joins TRBV6-1 and TRBJ2-7; the D call may be TRBD1 or TRBD2 (5 bases each). Input material: axillary lymph node tissue. The CDR3 DNA follows: TGTGCCAGCAGCTTGGAGAGGGGCGCTGAATACGAGCAGTACTTC. The encoded protein is CASSLERGAEYEQYF.